This passage covers 3 T cell receptor beta chains from one sample sequenced in a study of cytomegalovirus exposure and HLA in healthy donors. Both 60 Vbeta primers and 13 Jbeta primers went into the PCR. Profiling relied on immunoSEQ multiplex PCR, and the TCRdb table lists in-frame clones only, not all of them. Here the sample spans some 40,000 clones, around half being singletons. The sample consisted of PBMCs. The receptors were gathered from a woman aged 40 to 55 in good health and CMV-seropositive.

The chain has TRBV5-6 and TRBJ2-7; D is unclear. Per the germline V gene, CDR1 is SGHDT and CDR2 is YYEEEE. With 4 bases removed from V and 0 bases from J, the gap between germline ends came to 14 bases. The CDR3 has 15 residues. CDR3 loop: CASSQAMGFSYEQYF. The CDR3 bases are TGTGCCAGCAGCCAGGCCATGGGTTTCTCCTACGAGCAGTACTTC.

The rearrangement uses TRBV13 and TRBJ2-5; D perhaps matches TRBD1 (5 bases). Matching the DNA end better, TRBJ2-7 makes the J call doubtful. Germline V lookup: CDR1 PRHDT, CDR2 FYEKMQ (reference sequence). CDR3 size: 12 residues. CDR3 nucleotides: TGTGCCAGCAGCCCAAACAGGTTCGAGCAGTACTTC. Translating gives CASSPNRFEQYF.

As to this clone: This sample also contains other DNA sequences that code for the same CDR3. This chain connects TRBV6-1 to TRBJ1-4; D remains ambiguous. From germline, CDR1 is MNHNS and CDR2 SASEGT. This CDR3 region has 14 residues. V gave up 4 bases and J gave up 6 bases, with 12 bases separating them. This chain's CDR3 is CASSGGGIDEKLFF. In DNA, the CDR3 is TGTGCCAGCAGTGGCGGAGGGATCGATGAAAAACTGTTTTTT.